These 22 T cell receptor beta chains were all obtained from the same sample, sequenced in a study of blood T cell repertoires in COVID-19. Generated by immunoSEQ multiplex PCR, the TCRdb table keeps only in-frame clones and is missing some. There are about 300,000 clones in the sample; 89% occur only once, and over 4% lies in the top ten. The specimen sequenced was PBMCs or T cells enriched from blood (not recorded which). The source is a man in his 60s who had recovered from COVID-19.

The J gene is TRBJ2-5, the V gene TRBV12-5; the D is unclear. With 1 base removed from V and 1 base from J, the gap between germline ends came to 10 bases. Germline CDR1 reads LGHNT; CDR2 reads FRNRAP. The CDR3 spans 15 residues. Here the CDR3 DNA reads TGTGCTAGTGGTTTGGGGTCGGCAGGCCAAGAGACCCAGTACTTC. Translated, it gives CASGLGSAGQETQYF.

This chain links TRBV5-1 with TRBJ2-7, with 10 bases that match TRBD2. Looked up from germline, CDR1 is SGHRS and CDR2 is YFSETQ. V trimming: 3 bases; J trimming: 3 bases; junction bases outside the gene matches: 3. This CDR3 is 14 amino acids long. CDR3 coding DNA: TGCGCCAGCAGCTGGACTAGCGGAAGCTACGAGCAGTACTTC. It specifies CASSWTSGSYEQYF.

Comment on this clone: The same CDR3 also results from other DNA sequences found in this sample. This sequence joins TRBV12-3 or TRBV12-4 and TRBJ1-5, with TRBD1 as a possible D gene (6 bases). Trimming took 2 bases from V and 4 from J, leaving 6 bases between them. The CDR3 sequence is 13 residues long. The CDR3: CASSLTGNQPQHF. CDR3 DNA sequence: TGTGCCAGCAGTTTAACAGGGAATCAGCCCCAGCATTTT.

V and J are TRBV5-1 and TRBJ1-1; 10 bases match TRBD1. There are 15 residues in the CDR3. In germline, CDR1 is SGHRS, CDR2 YFSETQ. The ends lost 4 bases at V and 7 bases at J; junction bases unmatched: 10. The chain's CDR3 is CASSLTGTGAVEAFF. CDR3 nucleotides: TGCGCCAGCAGCCTGACAGGGACAGGGGCGGTTGAAGCTTTCTTT.

The rearrangement uses TRBV6-5 and TRBJ1-1, with 7 bases fitting TRBD1. The CDR3 runs to 15 residues. V was pared by 6 bases and J by 4 bases, with 11 bases of the junction left unmatched. CDR1 and CDR2 (germline): MNHEY, SVGAGI. CDR3 DNA: TGTGCCAGCAGGAGCAGGGGGTCTACAACCACTGAAGCTTTCTTT. Its translation: CASRSRGSTTTEAFF.

The V gene is TRBV12-3 or TRBV12-4, the J gene TRBJ1-1; a possible D gene is TRBD1 (6 bases). V was shortened by 6 bases and J by 8 bases, with 10 bases between the two germline ends. CDR3 length: 11 residues. CDR3 sequence: CASRIQGEAFF. The CDR3 DNA sequence: TGTGCCAGCAGGATACAGGGAGAAGCTTTCTTT.

The rearrangement joins TRBV18 to TRBJ1-2, with TRBD1 as a possible D gene (6 bases). With 3 bases removed from V and 3 bases from J, the gap between germline ends came to 11 bases. This CDR3 is built from 14 residues. CDR1 is KGHSH, CDR2 LQKENI, per germline. CDR3 sequence (DNA): TGTGCCAGCTCACCGGCAGGGGCTGACTATGGCTACACCTTC. Translation gives CASSPAGADYGYTF.

V gene TRBV24-1 combines with J gene TRBJ2-1; tentative D call: TRBD2 (5 bases). This CDR3 spans 15 amino acids. Looked up from germline, CDR1 is KGHDR and CDR2 is SFDVKD. V lost 11 bases and J 5 bases, leaving 21 bases between the germline ends. Here the CDR3 DNA reads TGTGCCATCAGCCAAAGCAGCGGAAGGGACAATGAGCAGTTCTTC. This translates into CAISQSSGRDNEQFF.

The chain links TRBV3-1 (or the pseudogene TRBV3-2) to TRBJ1-2; possibly TRBD1 for D (6 bases). Trimming took 4 bases from V and 3 from J, leaving 12 bases between them. CDR1 LGHDT and CDR2 YNNKEL come from the germline V gene (reference sequence). CDR3 length equals 14 residues. CDR3 sequence: CASSLLRGDYGYTF. CDR3 DNA sequence: TGTGCCAGCAGCCTCCTCAGGGGAGACTATGGCTACACCTTC.

The rearrangement joins TRBV7-9 to TRBJ2-7, with D possibly being TRBD2 (7 bases). Trimming removed 1 base from V and 10 bases from J, with 17 bases in between. The CDR3 is 14 residues long. Germline CDR1 and CDR2: SEHNR and FQNEAQ (reference sequence). The CDR3 nucleotides are TGTGCCAGCAGCTTAGGCGGGGGCGTCCTCGAACAGTACTTC. Its translation: CASSLGGGVLEQYF.

CDR3 DNA: TGCGCCAGCAGCTTGGTGGTAGCGGGAGGGTACAATGAGCAGTTCTTC. Translated, it gives CASSLVVAGGYNEQFF. This chain links TRBV5-1 with TRBJ2-1, with TRBD2 identical over 11 bases. The length of the CDR3 is 16 residues. V shed 0 bases, J shed 4 bases, and the junction held 3 bases outside the gene matches. CDR1 is SGHRS, CDR2 YFSETQ, per germline.

The chain employs TRBV5-1 and TRBJ2-2, with 10 positions matching TRBD2. Germline CDR1 and CDR2: SGHRS and YFSETQ. The CDR3 length is 15 residues. V was clipped by 3 bases and J by 3 bases; unmatched bases: 2. CDR3 in amino acids: CASSSGTSDTGELFF. CDR3 bases: TGCGCCAGCAGCTCCGGGACTAGCGACACCGGGGAGCTGTTTTTT.

The gene calls are TRBV7-2 and TRBJ2-6; 12 bases are a match to TRBD2. This CDR3 region has 15 residues. The trim removed 4 bases at V and 13 bases at J, leaving 8 bases unmatched. The germline CDR1 and CDR2 sequences are SGHTA and FQGNSA. The CDR3 DNA reads TGTGCCAGCAGCTCCGGGACTAGCGGGTCCTGGGTCCTGACTTTC. This encodes CASSSGTSGSWVLTF.

This chain connects TRBV5-5 to TRBJ2-1; the match to TRBD2 covers 12 bases. The CDR3 covers 15 residues. Germline CDR1 SGHKS, CDR2 YYEKEE (reference sequence). The junction had 2 bases not matched to a gene; V was cut back by 1 base and J by 6 bases. The CDR3 protein is CASSLWTSGINEQFF. The CDR3 DNA reads as TGTGCCAGCAGCTTGTGGACTAGCGGGATCAATGAGCAGTTCTTC.

The chain joins TRBV5-1 to TRBJ2-7; unclear D gene. In germline, CDR1 is SGHRS, CDR2 YFSETQ. The CDR3 runs to 14 residues. The V end lost 0 bases, the J end lost 0 bases, and 7 bases lay between the germline ends. The CDR3 reads CASSLDLFSYEQYF. The CDR3 DNA is TGCGCCAGCAGCTTGGACTTATTCTCCTACGAGCAGTACTTC.

The chain carries TRBV11-2 and TRBJ2-1; 7 nucleotides align to TRBD2. Germline lookup yields CDR1 SGHAT and CDR2 FQNNGV. There are 15 residues in the CDR3. V shed 3 bases and J 3 bases; nucleotides not matched to a gene: 5. The CDR3 DNA follows: TGTGCCAGCAGCTTTTCGCTAGCGGTCTACAATGAGCAGTTCTTC. This translates into CASSFSLAVYNEQFF.

The CDR3 region is CASSSRGGYNEQFF. As DNA, the CDR3 is TGTGCCAGCAGTTCCAGAGGGGGATACAATGAGCAGTTCTTC. The rearrangement joins TRBV27 to TRBJ2-1; weak D call: TRBD1 (6 bases). Deletions cut 4 bases from V and 4 bases from J, with 11 bases between. The length of the CDR3 is 14 residues. Germline V lookup: CDR1 MNHEY, CDR2 SMNVEV (reference sequence).

The gene calls are TRBV5-4 and TRBJ2-1; TRBD2 matches 12 bases. V lost 3 bases, J lost 7 bases, and 5 bases stayed unmatched. Germline V CDR1 and CDR2: SGHNT, YYREEE (reference sequence). The CDR3 sequence is 15 residues long. The CDR3 coding sequence is TGTGCCAGCAGCTCCGCCGGGACTAGCGGGAATGAGCAGTTCTTC. It encodes CASSSAGTSGNEQFF. Supplemented by reference TRBV5-4 and TRBJ2-1, the full variable domain reads ETGVTQSPTHLIKTRGQQVTLRCSSQSGHNTVSWYQQALGQGPQFIFQYYREEENGRGNFPPRFSGLQFPNYSSELNVNALELDDSALYLCASSSAGTSGNEQFFGPGTRLTVL.

CDR3 sequence: CASSHPRQATNEKLFF. The CDR3 bases are TGTGCCAGCAGCCACCCGAGACAGGCAACTAATGAAAAACTGTTTTTT. The V call is TRBV3-1 (or the pseudogene TRBV3-2), the J call TRBJ1-4; D is perhaps TRBD1 (6 bases). CDR3 size: 16 residues. In germline, CDR1 is LGHDT, CDR2 YNNKEL (reference sequence). The V end was cut by 3 bases, the J end by 0 bases, with 11 bases between.

The chain has TRBV27 and TRBJ1-1; D ambiguous. Germline V CDR1 and CDR2: MNHEY, SMNVEV (reference sequence). V dropped 3 bases and J dropped 2 bases, with 4 bases sitting between them. The CDR3 extends over 12 amino acids. The CDR3 DNA is TGTGCCAGCAGTTTTCCAAACACTGAAGCTTTCTTT. Its translation is CASSFPNTEAFF.

This clone occurred once. The chain carries TRBV6-2 or TRBV6-3 and TRBJ2-2, with D tentatively TRBD2 (6 bases). Per the germline V gene, CDR1 is MNHEY and CDR2 is SVGEGT. V lost 4 bases and J lost 3, with 21 bases in between. This CDR3 region has 18 residues. In nucleotides, the CDR3 is TGTGCCAGCAGTTCACTCGAAAGGACTATCGGGGACACCGGGGAGCTGTTTTTT. Encoded protein: CASSSLERTIGDTGELFF.

This clone was seen just once. This chain connects TRBV29-1 to TRBJ2-4, with D unresolved. Germline assignment: CDR1 SQVTM and CDR2 ANQGSEA. The length of the CDR3 is 14 residues. The V end lost 1 base, the J end lost 0 bases, and 7 bases lay between the germline ends. CDR3 bases: TGCAGCGTTGAAGTCCCAGTAGCCAAAAACATTCAGTACTTC. It specifies CSVEVPVAKNIQYF.